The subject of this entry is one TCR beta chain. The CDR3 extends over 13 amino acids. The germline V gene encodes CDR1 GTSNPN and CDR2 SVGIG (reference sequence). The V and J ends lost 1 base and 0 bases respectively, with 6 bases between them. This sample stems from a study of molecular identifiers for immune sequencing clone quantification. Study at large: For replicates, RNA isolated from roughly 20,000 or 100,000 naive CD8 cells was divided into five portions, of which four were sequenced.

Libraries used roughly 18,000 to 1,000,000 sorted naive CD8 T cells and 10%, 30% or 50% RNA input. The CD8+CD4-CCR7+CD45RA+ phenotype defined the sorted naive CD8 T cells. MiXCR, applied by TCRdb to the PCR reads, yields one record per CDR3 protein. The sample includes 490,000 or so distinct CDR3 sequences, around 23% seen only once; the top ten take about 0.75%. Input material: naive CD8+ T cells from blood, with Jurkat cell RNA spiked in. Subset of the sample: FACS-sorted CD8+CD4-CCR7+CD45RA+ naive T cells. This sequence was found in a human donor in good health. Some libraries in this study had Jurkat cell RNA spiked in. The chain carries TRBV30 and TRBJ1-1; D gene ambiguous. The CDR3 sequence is CAWSELLNTEAFF. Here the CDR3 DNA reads TGTGCCTGGAGTGAGCTTCTGAACACTGAAGCTTTCTTT.